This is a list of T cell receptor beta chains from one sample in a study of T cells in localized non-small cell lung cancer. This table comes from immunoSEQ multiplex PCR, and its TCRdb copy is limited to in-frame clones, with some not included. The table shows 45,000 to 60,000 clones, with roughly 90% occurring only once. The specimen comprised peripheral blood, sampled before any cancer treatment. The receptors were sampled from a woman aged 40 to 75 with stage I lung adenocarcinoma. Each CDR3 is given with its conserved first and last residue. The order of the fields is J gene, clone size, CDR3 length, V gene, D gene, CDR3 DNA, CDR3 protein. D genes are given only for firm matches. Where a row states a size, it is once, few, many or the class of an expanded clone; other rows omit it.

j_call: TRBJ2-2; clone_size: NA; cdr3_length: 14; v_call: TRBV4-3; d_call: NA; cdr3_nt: TGCGCCAGCAGCCAAGCAGAACCCACCGGGGAGCTGTTTTTT; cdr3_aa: CASSQAEPTGELFF
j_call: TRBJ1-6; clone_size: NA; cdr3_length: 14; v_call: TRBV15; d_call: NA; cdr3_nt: TGTGCCACCAGCACCATCCAAGGGAATTCACCCCTCCACTTT; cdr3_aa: CATSTIQGNSPLHF
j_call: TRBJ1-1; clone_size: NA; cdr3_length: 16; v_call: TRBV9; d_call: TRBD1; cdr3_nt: TGTGCCAGCAGCGTGGGACAGGGGTTGGGGGACACTGAAGCTTTCTTT; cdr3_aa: CASSVGQGLGDTEAFF
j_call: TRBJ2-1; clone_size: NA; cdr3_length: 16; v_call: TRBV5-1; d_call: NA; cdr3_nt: TGCGCCAGCAGCATGGCGACCGTAATCTCCTACAATGAGCAGTTCTTC; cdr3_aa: CASSMATVISYNEQFF
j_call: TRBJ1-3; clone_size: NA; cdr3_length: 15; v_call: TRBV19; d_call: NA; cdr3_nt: TGTGCCAGTAGTATAAGCAGCTTCTCTGGAAACACCATATATTTT; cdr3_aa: CASSISSFSGNTIYF
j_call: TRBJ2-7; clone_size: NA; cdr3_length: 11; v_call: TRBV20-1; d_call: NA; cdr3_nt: TGCAGTGCGCGCCGCTCCTACGAGCAGTACTTC; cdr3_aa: CSARRSYEQYF
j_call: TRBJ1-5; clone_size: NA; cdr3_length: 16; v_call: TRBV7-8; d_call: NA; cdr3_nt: TGTGCCAGCAGCTTAGTTGGGAAAGGGAGCAATCAGCCCCAGCATTTT; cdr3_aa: CASSLVGKGSNQPQHF
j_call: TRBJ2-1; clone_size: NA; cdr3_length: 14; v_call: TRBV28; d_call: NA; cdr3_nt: TGTGCCAGCAGACACAGCGGGTTCTACAATGAGCAGTTCTTC; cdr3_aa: CASRHSGFYNEQFF
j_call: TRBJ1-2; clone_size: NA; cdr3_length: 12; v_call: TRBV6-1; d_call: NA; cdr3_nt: TGTGCCAGCAGCCAACTTGGGGGGGGCTACACCTTC; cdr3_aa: CASSQLGGGYTF
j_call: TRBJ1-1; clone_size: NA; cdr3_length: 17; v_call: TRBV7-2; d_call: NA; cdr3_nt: TGTGCCAGCAGCTTAATCGTAAACGCAGGGATGAACACTGAAGCTTTCTTT; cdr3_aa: CASSLIVNAGMNTEAFF
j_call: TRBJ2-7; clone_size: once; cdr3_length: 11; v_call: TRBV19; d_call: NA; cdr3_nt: TGTGCCAGTAGTGGAGACTACGAGCAGTACTTC; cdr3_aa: CASSGDYEQYF
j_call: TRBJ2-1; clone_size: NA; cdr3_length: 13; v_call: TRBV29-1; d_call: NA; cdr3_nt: TGCAGCGTTGAAGGAGAAGTTTTCAATGAGCAGTTCTTC; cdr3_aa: CSVEGEVFNEQFF
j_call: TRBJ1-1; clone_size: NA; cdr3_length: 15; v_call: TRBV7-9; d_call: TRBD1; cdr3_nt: TGTGCCAGCAGCCCTGTAACGACAGGGACCACTGAAGCTTTCTTT; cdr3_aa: CASSPVTTGTTEAFF
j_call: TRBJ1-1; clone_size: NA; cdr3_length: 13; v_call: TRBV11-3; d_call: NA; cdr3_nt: TGTGCCAGCAGCTTCTTCCCGAACACTGAAGCTTTCTTT; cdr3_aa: CASSFFPNTEAFF
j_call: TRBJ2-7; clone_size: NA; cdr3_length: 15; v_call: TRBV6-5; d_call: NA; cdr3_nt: TGTGCCAGCAGGGAACCGGGACTGGGGGTTTCCGAGCAGTACTTC; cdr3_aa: CASREPGLGVSEQYF
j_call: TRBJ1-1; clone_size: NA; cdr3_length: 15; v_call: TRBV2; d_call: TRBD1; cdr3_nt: TGTGCCAGCACTACACGACAGGGGATGAACACTGAAGCTTTCTTT; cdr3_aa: CASTTRQGMNTEAFF